This T cell receptor (beta chain) was captured by sequencing in a study of shared clonotypes between healthy human individuals. Study findings and constraints: Tissue TCR repertoires likely differ from these blood-only repertoires. As a rule, naive subsets had a larger estimated richness than memory subsets. Against clonotypes common to all four donors, non-shared ones had lower generation probabilities.

This clone was seen more than once but under ten times. Its specificity is not known. Some 27,000 T cell genomes, or 200 to 250 ng DNA, went into the sorted-subset replicate PCRs. Method: immunoSEQ multiplex PCR; TCRdb's copy keeps in-frame clones and lacks some. There are about 820,000 clones in the sample; 85% to 95% occur only once, and around 24% lies in the top ten. The CDR3 sequence is 11 residues long. Deletions cut 5 bases from V and 8 bases from J, with 6 bases between. Germline assignment: CDR1 MNHEY and CDR2 SVGAGI. CD45RO-negative, CCR7-selected cells formed the naive CD8 fraction, which excluded terminally differentiated effector memory CD45RA+ cells.

The source is a man aged 25-45 years in good health. Input material: naive CD8+ T cells sorted from blood. The V call is TRBV6-5, the J call TRBJ1-4; D is perhaps TRBD1 (5 bases). The CDR3 region is CASSTGEKLFF. The CDR3 bases are TGTGCCAGCAGTACAGGAGAAAAACTGTTTTTT.